Listed below are T cell receptor beta chains from one sample, sequenced in a study of T cells in tuberculosis. Sequenced by immunoSEQ multiplex PCR; TCRdb stores in-frame clones only, minus some. The table shows some 41,000 clones, with around 93% occurring only once. The sample was PBMCs. The source is a donor aged 10-35 years with latent tuberculosis or without tuberculosis infection. Some clones in this sample may be carry-over from other donors' samples. The CDR3 runs from the conserved cysteine through the conserved F or W. A D gene is named only where the DNA matches it firmly. A row's size may be missing; if present it is once, few, many or a size class.

d_gene	abundance	j_gene	v_gene	CDR3aa	CDR3nt
TRBD2	-	TRBJ2-3	TRBV19	CASSRTSGGAARDTQYF	TGTGCCAGTAGCCGGACTAGCGGGGGCGCTGCACGGGATACGCAGTATTTT
-	-	TRBJ2-7	TRBV12-5	CASGLHRTGVSYEQYF	TGTGCTAGTGGTTTGCATAGGACTGGCGTCTCCTACGAGCAGTACTTC
-	few	TRBJ1-5	TRBV7-9	CASSSRTGGQHF	TGTGCCAGCAGCAGCCGAACCGGAGGCCAGCATTTT
TRBD2	-	TRBJ2-6	TRBV2	CASSSSGGAGANVLTF	TGTGCCAGCTCGTCTAGCGGGGGGGCCGGGGCCAACGTCCTGACTTTC
TRBD1	-	TRBJ1-1	TRBV19	CASSASRQGSPAGTEAFF	TGTGCCAGTAGTGCAAGTCGACAGGGGTCCCCGGCCGGCACTGAAGCTTTCTTT
TRBD2	-	TRBJ2-7	TRBV27	CASSPRGTSYEQYF	TGTGCCAGCAGTCCGCGGGGGACCTCCTACGAGCAGTACTTC
-	-	TRBJ2-1	TRBV11-3	CASSRGVLSLNEQFF	TGTGCCAGCAGCCGCGGGGTACTTTCGCTCAATGAGCAGTTCTTC
-	-	TRBJ2-7	TRBV11-3	CASSLAGNQQYF	TGTGCCAGCAGCTTAGCGGGGAACCAACAGTACTTC
TRBD1	-	TRBJ1-2	TRBV5-6	CASSLLRDRDVGYTF	TGTGCCAGCAGCCTCCTCCGGGACAGGGATGTTGGCTACACCTTC
-	-	TRBJ1-2	TRBV4-1	CASSQDFPDYGYTF	TGCGCCAGCAGCCAAGATTTCCCAGACTATGGCTACACCTTC
TRBD2	once	TRBJ2-1	TRBV4-3	CASSQDLGLAGGLQFF	TGCGCCAGCAGCCAAGACCTGGGACTAGCGGGGGGGCTGCAGTTCTTC
-	once	TRBJ1-5	TRBV29-1	CSVRQGNQPQHF	TGCAGCGTTCGACAGGGCAATCAGCCCCAGCATTTT
TRBD2	-	TRBJ2-1	TRBV4-2	CASSQRAGGSYNEQFF	TGTGCCAGCAGCCAACGAGCGGGGGGCTCCTACAATGAGCAGTTCTTC
-	-	TRBJ1-2	TRBV18	CASSPRDHGQSFYGYTF	TGTGCCAGCTCACCACGGGATCATGGACAGTCATTCTATGGCTACACCTTC
-	-	TRBJ1-5	TRBV12-5	CASGLGQISNQPQHF	TGTGCTAGTGGTTTGGGACAGATAAGCAATCAGCCCCAGCATTTT
TRBD1	-	TRBJ2-7	TRBV4-1	CASSQARDRVGEQYF	TGCGCCAGCAGCCAAGCCCGGGACAGGGTTGGCGAGCAGTACTTC
-	-	TRBJ1-1	TRBV19	CASSRPGGARGTEAFF	TGTGCCAGTAGTAGGCCCGGCGGGGCGAGGGGCACTGAAGCTTTCTTT
TRBD1	-	TRBJ1-5	TRBV7-9	CASSFFTYSGQGNQPQHF	TGTGCCAGCAGCTTCTTTACTTATTCCGGACAGGGCAATCAGCCCCAGCATTTT
-	-	TRBJ1-1	TRBV6-5	CASSSSHWGAEAFF	TGTGCCAGCAGTTCTTCACACTGGGGGGCTGAAGCTTTCTTT
-	-	TRBJ1-2	TRBV7-5	CVRSPLTGGMFTNYGYTF	TGTGTCAGAAGCCCGTTGACAGGGGGGATGTTCACTAACTATGGCTACACCTTC
-	-	TRBJ1-1	TRBV7-2	CASSLVGRGNTEAFF	TGTGCCAGCAGCTTAGTGGGCAGGGGGAACACTGAAGCTTTCTTT
-	-	TRBJ2-7	TRBV19	CASKEQASSYEQYF	TGTGCCAGTAAGGAACAGGCGAGCTCCTACGAGCAGTACTTC
-	-	TRBJ2-7	TRBV7-9	CASSWDFYEQYF	TGTGCCAGCAGCTGGGACTTCTACGAGCAGTACTTC
TRBD2	-	TRBJ2-1	TRBV7-8	CASSQGSGGLNEQFF	TGTGCCAGCAGCCAGGGTAGCGGGGGGCTCAATGAGCAGTTCTTC
-	-	TRBJ2-1	TRBV6-5	CASSPPGSYNEQFF	TGTGCCAGCAGTCCACCGGGCTCCTACAATGAGCAGTTCTTC
-	-	TRBJ2-1	TRBV27	CASSLLNGAGNEQFF	TGTGCCAGCAGTTTATTGAATGGCGCGGGGAATGAGCAGTTCTTC
TRBD1	-	TRBJ2-1	TRBV13	CASSVRDRHNEQFF	TGTGCCAGCAGCGTCCGGGACAGACACAATGAGCAGTTCTTC
-	-	TRBJ2-7	TRBV18	CASSPPSVGGEQYF	TGTGCCAGCTCACCACCGAGCGTCGGCGGCGAGCAGTACTTC
-	-	TRBJ2-6	TRBV10-1	CASSESRSGANVLTF	TGCGCCAGCAGTGAGTCCCGGTCTGGGGCCAACGTCCTGACTTTC
-	once	TRBJ2-5	TRBV19	CASTLAGSQETQYF	TGTGCCAGTACCCTGGCGGGATCTCAAGAGACCCAGTACTTC
TRBD1	-	TRBJ1-1	TRBV4-3	CASRRQGEAFF	TGCGCCAGCAGACGACAGGGAGAAGCTTTCTTT
TRBD1	once	TRBJ1-2	TRBV5-4	CASSLTAVGQDGYTF	TGTGCCAGTAGCTTGACGGCTGTCGGACAGGATGGCTACACCTTC
-	-	TRBJ1-2	TRBV5-4	CASSPPEGVGYTF	TGTGCCAGTAGCCCACCCGAGGGGGTTGGCTACACCTTC
-	-	TRBJ1-5	TRBV5-1	CASSLAAGPNQPQHF	TGCGCCAGCAGCTTGGCGGCAGGTCCCAATCAGCCCCAGCATTTT
-	-	TRBJ2-7	TRBV25-1	CASSDETALRGQYF	TGTGCCAGCAGTGATGAGACAGCACTACGAGGGCAGTACTTC
TRBD2	-	TRBJ2-1	TRBV4-3	CASSQVASGGAGEQFF	TGCGCCAGCAGCCAAGTAGCTAGCGGGGGGGCCGGTGAGCAGTTCTTC
TRBD1	-	TRBJ1-6	TRBV10-1	CASSDQGQGQRSPLHF	TGCGCCAGCAGTGACCAGGGACAGGGGCAACGGTCACCCCTCCACTTT
-	-	TRBJ2-1	TRBV5-1	CASSWGQFSSYNEQFF	TGCGCCAGCAGCTGGGGACAATTTAGCTCCTACAATGAGCAGTTCTTC
TRBD1	few	TRBJ1-6	TRBV7-2	CASSSGQGSSPLHF	TGTGCCAGCAGCTCGGGACAGGGCAGTTCACCCCTCCACTTT
-	-	TRBJ2-1	TRBV11-2	CASSPTGFEQFF	TGTGCCAGCAGCCCAACAGGGTTTGAGCAGTTCTTC
-	-	TRBJ1-3	TRBV30	CAWRRFGDSGNTIYF	TGTGCCTGGAGGAGATTTGGAGACTCTGGAAACACCATATATTTT
-	-	TRBJ1-1	TRBV21-1	CASSSGAGIEAFF	TGTGCCAGCAGCTCAGGGGCTGGAATTGAAGCTTTCTTT
-	-	TRBJ2-5	TRBV6-4	CASSEGGTGTQYF	TGTGCCAGCAGTGAGGGTGGCACAGGGACCCAGTACTTC
-	-	TRBJ1-2	TRBV5-4	CASSLGAYGYTF	TGTGCCAGCAGCTTAGGGGCGTATGGCTACACCTTC
-	-	TRBJ1-1	TRBV4-3	CASSQDHWRDTEAFF	TGCGCCAGCAGCCAAGATCATTGGAGGGACACTGAAGCTTTCTTT
-	-	TRBJ1-1	TRBV6-5	CASSSAGGWNTEAFF	TGTGCCAGCAGTTCCGCGGGGGGCTGGAACACTGAAGCTTTCTTT
TRBD2	-	TRBJ2-3	TRBV4-3	CASSQAAGVPTDTQYF	TGCGCCAGCAGCCAAGCTGCGGGGGTCCCCACAGATACGCAGTATTTT
-	once	TRBJ1-5	TRBV18	CASSPLAGQLNQPQHF	TGTGCCAGCTCACCACTGGCAGGACAGCTCAATCAGCCCCAGCATTTT
TRBD1	-	TRBJ2-1	TRBV2	CASGGQVNEQFF	TGTGCCAGCGGGGGACAGGTCAATGAGCAGTTCTTC
TRBD1	-	TRBJ2-7	TRBV4-1	CASSQEPGQSRLYEQYF	TGCGCCAGCAGCCAAGAACCGGGACAGAGCCGTCTCTACGAGCAGTACTTC
TRBD1	-	TRBJ1-2	TRBV5-6	CASSLDRDRGLGGYTF	TGTGCCAGCAGCTTGGACCGGGACAGGGGGCTCGGAGGCTACACCTTC
TRBD1	-	TRBJ1-5	TRBV6-1	CASSALNRGRGQPQHF	TGTGCCAGCAGTGCCCTAAACAGGGGGCGCGGGCAGCCCCAGCATTTT
TRBD1	-	TRBJ1-1	TRBV7-2	CASSLVSGQGSEAFF	TGTGCCAGCAGCTTAGTCTCGGGACAGGGCTCTGAAGCTTTCTTT
-	-	TRBJ2-3	TRBV7-2	CASSSFTDTQYF	TGTGCCAGCAGCTCGTTCACAGATACGCAGTATTTT
-	-	TRBJ1-5	TRBV9	CASSVRGGVGQPQHF	TGTGCCAGCAGCGTGCGGGGAGGAGTTGGCCAGCCCCAGCATTTT